The rows below give T cell receptor beta chains drawn from one sample of a study of blood T cell repertoires in COVID-19. Sequencing was performed with immunoSEQ multiplex PCR; in TCRdb, only in-frame clones are kept and a portion is missing. Of some 250,000 clones in the sample, about 86% were seen once. Sequencing input: peripheral blood. All receptors derive from a man younger than 45 with active or convalescent COVID-19. The CDR3 runs from the conserved cysteine through the conserved F or W. A D gene is named only where the DNA matches it firmly. A row's size may be missing; if present it is once, few, many or a size class.

j_call,v_call,clone_size,d_call,cdr3_nt,cdr3_aa
TRBJ2-3,TRBV5-1,-,TRBD2,TGCGCCAGCAGCTTACCCTTAGCGGGGGGGCCCTCAAGAGATACGCAGTATTTT,CASSLPLAGGPSRDTQYF
TRBJ2-1,TRBV7-6,-,TRBD2,TGTGCCAGCAGCCAGAGGGGACTAGCCTACAATGAGCAGTTCTTC,CASSQRGLAYNEQFF
TRBJ2-6,TRBV5-1,-,-,TGCGCCAGCAGCTTGGTGGCGGGTGGGGCCAACGTCCTGACTTTC,CASSLVAGGANVLTF
TRBJ2-7,TRBV5-4,-,-,TGTGCCAGCAGCCTCAGCTCCTACGAGCAGTACTTC,CASSLSSYEQYF
TRBJ1-6,TRBV5-1,-,TRBD1,TGCGCCAGCAGCTTGGGAGTGCGGGGACAGAGAAATTCACCCCTCCACTTT,CASSLGVRGQRNSPLHF
TRBJ2-1,TRBV5-4,-,TRBD2,TGTGCCAGCAGCTATAGCGGGCTTTCCTACAATGAGCAGTTCTTC,CASSYSGLSYNEQFF
TRBJ1-1,TRBV28,-,-,TGTGCCAGCAGTTACGGGTATAACACTGAAGCTTTCTTT,CASSYGYNTEAFF
TRBJ2-2,TRBV19,-,TRBD1,TGTGCCAGTCGAGGGGGACAGGGGATAGGGGAGCTGTTTTTT,CASRGGQGIGELFF
TRBJ1-2,TRBV7-9,-,-,TGTGCCAGCAGCTTAGCGATCCAGGGCCACAACTATGGCTACACCTTC,CASSLAIQGHNYGYTF
TRBJ1-3,TRBV9,-,-,TGTGCCAGCAGCGTATCGGGGACTGTAGGAAACACCATATATTTT,CASSVSGTVGNTIYF
TRBJ1-1,TRBV12-3/TRBV12-4,-,-,TGTGCCAGCAGTCCGGGTCCTGAAGCTTTCTTT,CASSPGPEAFF
TRBJ2-5,TRBV12-3/TRBV12-4,-,-,TGTGCCAGCCGTGGAGACCAGGAGACCCAGTACTTC,CASRGDQETQYF
TRBJ2-1,TRBV29-1,-,-,TGCAGCGTTGAAGCACTGGGCCAGGGGAACAATGAGCAGTTCTTC,CSVEALGQGNNEQFF
TRBJ2-6,TRBV5-5,-,-,TGTGCCAGCAGCGAGAATCCGACAGCCTCTGGGGCCAACGTCCTGACTTTC,CASSENPTASGANVLTF
TRBJ1-3,TRBV11-2,once,-,TGTGCCAGCAGCTTATGGAGCCAGGGGTCTGGAAACACCATATATTTT,CASSLWSQGSGNTIYF
TRBJ2-5,TRBV6-5,-,TRBD1,TGTGCCAGCAGTACCCTGGACAGGGGGGAGACCCAGTACTTC,CASSTLDRGETQYF
TRBJ1-1,TRBV6-5,once,-,TGTGCCAGCACCCCGAGGATAGGGAACACTGAAGCTTTCTTT,CASTPRIGNTEAFF
TRBJ2-5,TRBV18,-,TRBD2,TGTGCCAGCTCACGTAGCGGGGCCCGCGAGACCCAGTACTTC,CASSRSGARETQYF
TRBJ2-5,TRBV4-2,-,TRBD2,TGTGCCAGCAGCCAAGGGACTAGCGGGGGGCCGGAAGAGACCCAGTACTTC,CASSQGTSGGPEETQYF
TRBJ2-5,TRBV18,-,-,TGTGCCAGCTCCGCGGGACAGCAAGAGACCCAGTACTTC,CASSAGQQETQYF
TRBJ1-2,TRBV9,-,-,TGTGCCAGCAGCGTAGATGGGGGCCCTACGCTCTATGGCTACACCTTC,CASSVDGGPTLYGYTF
TRBJ2-3,TRBV9,-,-,TGTGCCAGCAGCGTAGTACAGGACAACACAGATACGCAGTATTTT,CASSVVQDNTDTQYF
TRBJ2-5,TRBV20-1,-,-,TGCAGTGCTATCAGTCGAGAGACCCAGTACTTC,CSAISRETQYF
TRBJ1-1,TRBV7-9,few,-,TGTGCCAGCAGCCTCCGTAGCTCTGAAGCTTTCTTT,CASSLRSSEAFF
TRBJ1-3,TRBV6-5,-,-,TGTGCCACTCCGGACTGGAGCTCTGGAAACACCATATATTTT,CATPDWSSGNTIYF
TRBJ2-1,TRBV9,once,TRBD2,TGTGCCAGCAGCGCTAGAAAAGGGACTAGCGGGGGAAACTACAATGAGCAGTTCTTC,CASSARKGTSGGNYNEQFF
TRBJ1-1,TRBV7-3,-,-,TGTGCCAGCAGCTCCTCGGGGATCCAGGGAGGCACTGAAGCTTTCTTT,CASSSSGIQGGTEAFF
TRBJ1-6,TRBV5-1,-,TRBD1,TGCGCCAGCAGCTTGGGAGGGGGCGATTCACCCCTCCACTTT,CASSLGGGDSPLHF
TRBJ2-5,TRBV5-4,-,TRBD2,TGTGCCAGCAGCCCCAATTTAGCGGGGTCCGAGACCCAGTACTTC,CASSPNLAGSETQYF
TRBJ1-1,TRBV15,-,-,TGTGCCACGGGCATAGACACGAACACTGAAGCTTTCTTT,CATGIDTNTEAFF
TRBJ1-2,TRBV2,once,TRBD1,TGTGCCGGGAAAGCGGGACAGGGAAGCCCGAACTATGGCTACACCTTC,CAGKAGQGSPNYGYTF
TRBJ1-4,TRBV19,-,TRBD1,TGTGCCAGTAGTCCTGGACAGGCAACTAATGAAAAACTGTTTTTT,CASSPGQATNEKLFF
TRBJ2-3,TRBV7-8,-,-,TGTGCCAGCAGCAACGGGACTAGCACAGATACGCAGTATTTT,CASSNGTSTDTQYF
TRBJ2-3,TRBV11-2,-,TRBD1,TGTGCCACCCAGGGGGTCCGCACAGATACGCAGTATTTT,CATQGVRTDTQYF
TRBJ2-1,TRBV11-2,-,TRBD2,TGTGCCAGCACCCTAGCGGGGGAATACAATGAGCAGTTCTTC,CASTLAGEYNEQFF
TRBJ1-5,TRBV19,-,-,TGTGCCAGTAGTATAACGGGAGATCAGCCCCAGCATTTT,CASSITGDQPQHF
TRBJ2-7,TRBV2,once,TRBD1,TGTGCCAGCGAGGACAGGGGCGGGGAGCAGTACTTC,CASEDRGGEQYF
TRBJ1-2,TRBV28,once,TRBD1,TGTGCCAGCAGCGGACAGGGGCCTTCGTCTAACTATGGCTACACCTTC,CASSGQGPSSNYGYTF
TRBJ1-6,TRBV19,-,TRBD1,TGTGCCAGTAGTATCGGGACAGCCGATTCACCCCTCCACTTT,CASSIGTADSPLHF
TRBJ1-1,TRBV2,-,-,TGTGCCAGCAGTAGGGACACCGTGAACACTGAAGCTTTCTTT,CASSRDTVNTEAFF
TRBJ2-2,TRBV27,-,TRBD2,TGTGCCAGCAGTCCCGGGACTAGCTTTGTAAACACCGGGGAGCTGTTTTTT,CASSPGTSFVNTGELFF
TRBJ2-7,TRBV18,-,TRBD2,TGTGCCAGCTCACCAGGGGGGACTAGCGGACTCTACGAGCAGTACTTC,CASSPGGTSGLYEQYF
TRBJ1-5,TRBV2,-,-,TGTGCCAGCAGCCTCAACCCCCCGGGGTTCAATCAGCCCCAGCATTTT,CASSLNPPGFNQPQHF
TRBJ1-5,TRBV7-2,-,-,TGTGCCAGCAGCTTATTCGGGGGGCAACTCAATCAGCCCCAGCATTTT,CASSLFGGQLNQPQHF
TRBJ2-5,TRBV4-2,-,-,TGTGCCAGCAGCCTCTATTGGGGGGGGCGGGAGACCCAGTACTTC,CASSLYWGGRETQYF
TRBJ2-6,TRBV6-5,once,-,TGTGCCAGCAGTTACTTAGACAACTCTGGGGCCAACGTCCTGACTTTC,CASSYLDNSGANVLTF
TRBJ1-1,TRBV29-1,-,-,TGCAGCGTTGGGAGAATAGGGAGCACTGAAGCTTTCTTT,CSVGRIGSTEAFF
TRBJ2-7,TRBV2,once,-,TGTGCCAGCAGTGGAACACTATTGCGCTACGAGCAGTACTTC,CASSGTLLRYEQYF
TRBJ1-4,TRBV5-8,-,TRBD1,TGTGCCAGCAGCTTTTTACAGGGGGAAAAACTGTTTTTT,CASSFLQGEKLFF
TRBJ2-1,TRBV13,-,TRBD2,TGTGCCAGCAGCTTCGGGAGGTATGAGCGGGGGACCCCAGATGAGCAGTTCTTC,CASSFGRYERGTPDEQFF
TRBJ1-1,TRBV6-4,-,-,TGTGCCAGCAGTTCAGGGTTGGGCACTGAAGCTTTCTTT,CASSSGLGTEAFF
TRBJ1-6,TRBV2,-,-,TGTGCCAGCACCAGCTCCTATAATTCACCCCTCCACTTT,CASTSSYNSPLHF
TRBJ2-1,TRBV7-9,-,TRBD1,TGTGCCAGCAGCTTAGAACAGGGGATTTACAATGAGCAGTTCTTC,CASSLEQGIYNEQFF
TRBJ1-3,TRBV18,-,TRBD1,TGTGCCAGCTCACCGCTCCCGGGACAGGGTTTTGGAAACACCATATATTTT,CASSPLPGQGFGNTIYF
TRBJ1-2,TRBV14,-,TRBD1,TGTGCCAGCAGCCAAAACCCTACAACAGGGGCCCTCTATGGCTACACCTTC,CASSQNPTTGALYGYTF
TRBJ1-1,TRBV2,-,-,TGTGCCAGCTCGGGAGGCTCTGAAGCTTTCTTT,CASSGGSEAFF
TRBJ2-7,TRBV19,-,-,TGTGCCAGTAGTGTCGCCGGGACTTACTCCTACGAGCAGTACTTC,CASSVAGTYSYEQYF
TRBJ1-4,TRBV7-9,-,TRBD1,TGTGCCAGCAGCTTAGACAGGGGGAATGAAAAACTGTTTTTT,CASSLDRGNEKLFF
TRBJ1-2,TRBV3-1/TRBV3-2,-,TRBD1,TGTGCCAGCAGCACCCGGGGGACAGTCGGCGGCTACACCTTC,CASSTRGTVGGYTF